Below, one T cell receptor (beta chain) is given with its context. The antigen is unknown. This CDR3 spans 14 amino acids. Trimming stripped 3 bases from V and 4 bases from J, with 13 bases between. Germline V lookup: CDR1 GTSNPN, CDR2 SVGIG (reference sequence). Repertoires were generated with immunoSEQ multiplex PCR, while TCRdb's copy carries only in-frame clones and drops some. Among tens of thousands of clones, around 91% were seen once, and the ten largest hold 0.85% to 0.95%. This record belongs to a study of OX40 agonist ivuxolimab in advanced cancers. At the level of the study: Patients received intravenous ivuxolimab every 2 weeks at 0.01 to 10 mg/kg.

Study-level results: At 0.1 to 3.0 mg/kg, clonal expansion of CD4+ and CD8+ blood T cells had occurred by week 6. Normalized expansion of T-cell clones was also low for some nonresponders. CD8+ T cells were the subset that, on average, had more expanded clones than CD4+.

The clonotype originates from an adult with an advanced solid tumor such as melanoma, head and neck, liver or kidney cancer. The sample was CD4+ or CD8+ T cells sorted from blood, taken in a trial of the OX40 agonist ivuxolimab. The chain uses TRBV30 and TRBJ1-5; tentative D call: TRBD1 (5 bases). Written as DNA, the CDR3 is TGTGCCTGGAGAGGGACCGGGGATAATCAGCCCCAGCATTTT. As protein: CAWRGTGDNQPQHF. The full variable domain, its missing parts supplied by reference TRBV30 and TRBJ1-5, is SQTIHQWPATLVQPVGSPLSLECTVEGTSNPNLYWYRQAAGRGLQLLFYSVGIGQISSEVPQNLSASRPQDRQFILSSKKLLLSDSGFYLCAWRGTGDNQPQHFGDGTRLSIL.